This T cell receptor beta chain was recovered during a study of Ad26.COV2.S vaccination and SARS-CoV-2 variants. CDR3 size: 13 residues. V lost 7 bases, J lost 3 bases, and 13 bases lay in between. Germline CDR1 MDHEN, CDR2 SYDVKM. TCRdb's table, derived via immunoSEQ multiplex PCR, lists solely in-frame clones and lacks some. Of about 350,000 clones in the sample, around 88% were seen once. This clone was seen only a few times. The target antigen is unknown. Overall study findings and caveats: The study found higher spike-specific TCR breadth in vaccine than placebo recipients.

As to treatment: around 19 received Ad26.COV2.S at low or high dose, single or two shots; about 5 received placebo; per-sample allocation not given. Samples came from day 63 after the first vaccine or placebo injection. The TCR sequence derives from a person aged 18-65 years who received the Ad26.COV2.S COVID-19 vaccine or a placebo. V usage is TRBV28 and J usage is TRBJ2-7; D gene uncertain. The specimen comprised peripheral blood, sampled in a trial of Ad26.COV2.S vaccine versus placebo. CDR3 DNA sequence: TGTGCCAGCAACCCTCGGGCCGACTACGAGCAGTACTTC. It translates to CASNPRADYEQYF.